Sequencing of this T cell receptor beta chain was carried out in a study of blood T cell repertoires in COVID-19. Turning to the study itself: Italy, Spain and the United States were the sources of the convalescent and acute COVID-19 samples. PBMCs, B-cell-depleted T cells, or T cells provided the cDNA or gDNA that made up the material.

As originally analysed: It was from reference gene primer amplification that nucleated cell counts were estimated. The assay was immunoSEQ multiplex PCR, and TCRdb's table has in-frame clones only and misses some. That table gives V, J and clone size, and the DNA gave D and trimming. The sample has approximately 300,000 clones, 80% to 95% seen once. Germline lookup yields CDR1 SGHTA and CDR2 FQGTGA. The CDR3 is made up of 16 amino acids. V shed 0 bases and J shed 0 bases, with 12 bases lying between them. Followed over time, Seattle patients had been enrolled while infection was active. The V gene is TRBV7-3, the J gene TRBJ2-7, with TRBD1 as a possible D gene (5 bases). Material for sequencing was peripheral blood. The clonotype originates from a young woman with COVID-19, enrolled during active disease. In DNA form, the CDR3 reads TGTGCCAGCAGCTTAACGCCGATACAGGACTCCTACGAGCAGTACTTC. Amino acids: CASSLTPIQDSYEQYF.